Sequencing of this T cell receptor beta chain was carried out in a study of T-cell reconstitution after alpha-beta-depleted transplantation in children. For TCRbeta, the library was prepared with unique molecular identifiers. TCRdb recomputed calls from the PCR reads with MiXCR, one row per CDR3 protein. The sample gives about 270,000 distinct CDR3 sequences, about a tenth of which show up once; roughly a tenth is in the top ten. J lost 5 bases, V lost 3 bases, and 9 bases had no gene match. The germline CDR1 and CDR2 sequences are MRHNA and SNTAGT. This CDR3 is built from 16 residues. Here the sequenced sample was PBMCs from the stem cell graft donor, taken from the stem cell graft. The chain couples TRBV6-4 to TRBJ1-1, with 10 bases lining up with TRBD1. The sequence was collected from a human donor who donated a stem cell graft to a child with SCID. The DNA of the CDR3 is TGTGCCAGCAGTGAGCGACCGGGACAGGGGAGTACTGAAGCTTTCTTT. Its protein is CASSERPGQGSTEAFF.